A selection of T cell receptor beta chains follows, all from one sample in a study of T cells in Graves' hyperthyroidism and ophthalmopathy. TCRdb re-analysed the multiplex PCR reads in MiXCR, keeping a single row per CDR3 protein. The table has approximately 630,000 distinct CDR3 sequences, 16% seen once; the top ten hold less than 4.5%. The sequenced sample consisted of blood. The receptor source for this set is a woman aged 30 to 39 with Graves' hyperthyroidism. Each CDR3 is given with its conserved first and last residue. The order of the fields is D gene, clone size, V gene, J gene, CDR3 protein, CDR3 DNA. D genes are given only for firm matches. Clone size is shown for a subset of rows, as once, few, many or a class of expanded clone.

.	.	TRBV6-2/TRBV6-3	TRBJ2-1	CASRPPPAGRGTIEQFF	TGTGCCAGCAGACCCCCCCCCGCTGGGCGGGGTACAATCGAGCAGTTCTTC
TRBD2	.	TRBV4-2	TRBJ2-7	CASSQDPLAGGHDNYEQYF	TGTGCCAGCAGCCAAGACCCCCTAGCGGGAGGCCACGACAACTACGAGCAGTACTTC
.	.	TRBV27	TRBJ2-3	CAISSGAGELADTQYF	TGTGCCATCAGTAGTGGGGCCGGGGAGCTCGCAGATACGCAGTATTTT
.	.	TRBV6-2/TRBV6-3	TRBJ1-2	CATPGGSNLNYGYTF	TGTGCCACCCCGGGTGGGTCAAATCTTAACTATGGCTACACCTTC
.	many	TRBV12-3/TRBV12-4	TRBJ2-5	CASSFRKTQYF	TGTGCCAGCAGTTTTCGGAAGACCCAGTACTTC
.	many	TRBV7-8	TRBJ2-2	CASSSDTGELFF	TGTGCCAGCAGCTCCGACACCGGGGAGCTGTTTTTT
.	few	TRBV2	TRBJ1-1	CAGTGLNTEAFF	TGTGCCGGCACAGGGCTGAACACTGAAGCTTTCTTT
.	few	TRBV5-1	TRBJ2-7	CASSFIQGSYEQYF	TGCGCCAGCAGCTTTATACAGGGTAGCTACGAGCAGTACTTC
TRBD2	.	TRBV11-3	TRBJ2-1	CASSRRTSGSTEQFF	TGTGCCAGCAGCCGAAGGACTAGCGGTAGCACTGAGCAGTTCTTC
TRBD2	many	TRBV30	TRBJ2-3	CAWSVLAGVRTDTQYF	TGTGCCTGGAGTGTACTAGCGGGAGTTAGAACAGATACGCAGTATTTT
.	many	TRBV29-1	TRBJ2-7	CSVVKMDHEQYF	TGCAGCGTTGTTAAAATGGACCACGAGCAGTACTTC
.	many	TRBV30	TRBJ2-1	CAWSAQGGEQFF	TGTGCCTGGAGTGCTCAGGGTGGCGAGCAGTTCTTC
TRBD1	many	TRBV7-9	TRBJ2-1	CASSSTHQGANEQFF	TGTGCCAGCAGCTCCACCCATCAGGGGGCAAATGAGCAGTTCTTC
TRBD2	few	TRBV3-1	TRBJ2-7	CASSQDTSGPRHYEQYF	TGTGCCAGCAGCCAAGACACTAGCGGGCCCCGCCATTACGAGCAGTACTTC
.	.	TRBV30	TRBJ1-1	CAWRDTTGRAEAFF	TGTGCCTGGAGGGACACAACCGGGAGGGCTGAAGCTTTCTTT
TRBD2	few	TRBV13	TRBJ2-5	CASSPGGVAYQETQYF	TGTGCCAGCAGCCCGGGGGGGGTAGCGTACCAAGAGACCCAGTACTTC
.	few	TRBV5-1	TRBJ2-7	CASSLGDGYEQYF	TGCGCCAGCAGCTTGGGGGACGGCTACGAGCAGTACTTC
.	.	TRBV3-1	TRBJ2-3	CASSQGLGPTDTQYF	TGTGCCAGCAGCCAAGGCCTAGGGCCCACAGATACGCAGTATTTT
.	few	TRBV20-1	TRBJ1-1	CSAQSGVNTEAFF	TGCAGTGCCCAAAGCGGGGTGAACACTGAAGCTTTCTTT
TRBD1	.	TRBV4-2	TRBJ1-5	CASSQVTGGEQPQHF	TGTGCCAGCAGCCAAGTTACAGGGGGCGAACAGCCCCAGCATTTT
.	.	TRBV20-1	TRBJ2-3	CSASPTADKGTDTQYF	TGCAGTGCTAGTCCGACGGCGGATAAGGGGACAGATACGCAGTATTTT
.	many	TRBV2	TRBJ2-6	CASSESPIWANVLTF	TGTGCCAGCAGTGAATCCCCTATCTGGGCCAACGTCCTGACTTTC
.	many	TRBV15	TRBJ1-5	CATSRVGQPQHF	TGTGCCACCAGCAGGGTAGGTCAGCCCCAGCATTTT
TRBD2	.	TRBV4-2	TRBJ2-1	CASSQEGGSGENEQFF	TGTGCCAGCAGCCAAGAAGGCGGGAGCGGGGAAAATGAGCAGTTCTTC
TRBD1	many	TRBV5-6	TRBJ2-5	CASSWGGQGLSETQYF	TGTGCCAGCAGCTGGGGGGGACAGGGTTTATCAGAGACCCAGTACTTC
.	many	TRBV3-1	TRBJ2-1	CASSQGPLADEQFF	TGTGCCAGCAGCCAGGGCCCACTCGCGGATGAGCAGTTCTTC
TRBD2	.	TRBV28	TRBJ2-7	CASSSPTSGGYEQYF	TGTGCCAGCAGTTCCCCAACAAGCGGGGGCTACGAGCAGTACTTC
.	.	TRBV19	TRBJ1-3	CASTPAGVPGNTIYF	TGTGCCAGTACTCCAGCGGGGGTACCTGGAAACACCATATATTTT
.	many	TRBV29-1	TRBJ1-5	CSVGGDGNQPQHF	TGCAGCGTTGGGGGGGATGGCAATCAGCCCCAGCATTTT